This TCR beta chain appears in the sequencing data of a study of OX40 agonist ivuxolimab in advanced cancers. Study-wide context: Participants averaged about 66 years of age (range roughly 23 to 90) and were around 80% male. Study findings and constraints: The study found among the lowest clonal expansion in partial responders at 0.1-3.0 mg/kg.

The sample holds a few counts of this clone. The antigen remains unidentified. The repertoire was sequenced with immunoSEQ multiplex PCR; TCRdb's copy has only in-frame clones and lacks some. The sample yields under 85,000 clones, roughly nine tenths seen once. V trimming: 6 bases; J trimming: 10 bases; junction bases outside the gene matches: 19. CDR1 is KGHSH, CDR2 LQKENI, per germline. The CDR3 consists of 19 residues. The chain employs TRBV18 and TRBJ1-6; TRBD1 aligns across 12 bases. The source material was CD4+ or CD8+ T cells sorted from blood, sampled in a trial of the OX40 agonist ivuxolimab. This clonotype was sampled from an adult with an advanced solid tumor such as melanoma, head and neck, liver or kidney cancer. This chain's CDR3 is CASSRESIRGQGAWSPLHF. The CDR3 DNA follows: TGTGCCAGCTCGCGGGAGTCAATTCGGGGACAGGGGGCTTGGTCACCCCTCCACTTT.